This T cell receptor (beta chain) was identified in a study of control samples from healthy donors and cancer patients (dated by TCRdb to 2020 to 2022). At the junction V is shortened by 6 bases and J by 4 bases, with 15 bases in between. From a lookup of the germline V gene, CDR1 and CDR2 are MNHEY and SVGAGI. Taken from cysteine to phenylalanine, the CDR3 has 15 residues. Only CDR3 DNA remains: 45 bases, in frame from the first base. To prepare the library, the immunoSEQ multiplex PCR assay was applied. TCRdb stores this immuneACCESS table with in-frame sequences only. Part of the clones is absent; in the studies checked, under half of the shortfall reflects unresolved V genes, and no reason is known for the rest. Within this sample are 20,000 to 30,000 clones, with approximately 91% of them counted one time only. Under 15% of the sample is held by the ten biggest clonotypes. Concerning this clone itself: This clone's antigen is unknown. Base qualities were left out, and no much larger clone turns up one base away.

This receptor was obtained from a man aged 50 to 60 with lung cancer. Recombination linked TRBV6-5 to TRBJ1-4; no D gene is confidently identified. The specimen was PBMCs. The CDR3 corresponds to CASSPGDALNEKLFF. The nucleotides are TGTGCCAGCAGCCCCGGGGATGCCCTTAATGAAAAACTGTTTTTT.